The 24 T cell receptor beta chains below come from one sample, sequenced in a study of blood T cell repertoires in COVID-19. The assay was immunoSEQ multiplex PCR, and TCRdb's table has in-frame clones only and misses some. Seen here are some 150,000 clones, around nine tenths observed once, and the top ten hold more than 6.5%. Sample: peripheral blood. These receptors originate from a woman in her forties or fifties with active or convalescent COVID-19.

The CDR3 region has the DNA TGTGCCAGCAGCTTAGTCCCGCTCTATCCCGGGGGTAACACTGAAGCTTTCTTT. It codes for CASSLVPLYPGGNTEAFF. The chain couples TRBV7-2 to TRBJ1-1; D is possibly TRBD1 (5 bases). With 1 base removed from V and 2 bases from J, the gap between germline ends came to 20 bases. Germline CDR1 is SGHTA and CDR2 is FQGNSA. The CDR3 contains 18 residues.

This clone was seen only once. The chain carries TRBV28 and TRBJ1-1; D not certain. V gave up 3 bases and J gave up 1 base, with 9 bases separating them. Germline CDR1 reads MDHEN; CDR2 reads SYDVKM. The CDR3 has 14 amino acids. The CDR3 DNA reads as TGTGCCAGCAGTTTCGGGAGGCCGAACACTGAAGCTTTCTTT. Translated: CASSFGRPNTEAFF.

A note on this clone: The junction does not match germline at one end; this may be a read error. The CDR3 loop reads CSAEQGAGGYGYTF. Here the CDR3 DNA reads TGCAGCGCTGAACAGGGGGCTGGTGGCTATGGCTACACCTTC. The chain joins TRBV29-1 to TRBJ1-2; 9 positions agree with TRBD1. Germline V gene data show CDR1 as SQVTM and CDR2 as ANQGSEA. The CDR3 consists of 14 residues. Supplemented by reference TRBV29-1 and TRBJ1-2, the full variable domain reads SAVISQKPSRDICQRGTSLTIQCQVDSQVTMMFWYRQQPGQSLTLIATANQGSEATYESGFVIDKFPISRPNLTFSTLTVSNMSPEDSSIYLCSAEQGAGGYGYTFGSGTRLTVV.

The chain couples TRBV19 to TRBJ2-5; TRBD2 matches 11 bases. Germline V gene data show CDR1 as LNHDA and CDR2 as SQIVND (reference sequence). The CDR3 totals 14 residues. Unmatched junction bases numbered 4, after V lost 4 bases and J lost 6 bases. The CDR3, as DNA: TGTGCCAGTAGTACCCTGACTAGCGGGAAGACCCAGTACTTC. Translation gives CASSTLTSGKTQYF. The variable domain in full, completed from reference TRBV19 and TRBJ2-5, reads DGGITQSPKYLFRKEGQNVTLSCEQNLNHDAMYWYRQDPGQGLRLIYYSQIVNDFQKGDIAEGYSVSREKKESFPLTVTSAQKNPTAFYLCASSTLTSGKTQYFGPGTRLLVL.

This sequence joins TRBV6-5 and TRBJ1-2, with D hard to call. Germline V lookup: CDR1 MNHEY, CDR2 SVGAGI. The CDR3 is 13 amino acids. V lost 1 base and J lost 4, with 7 bases in between. The DNA for the CDR3 is TGTGCCAGCAGTTACTACGAGGGCTATGGCTACACCTTC. Its translation is CASSYYEGYGYTF.

Only a few counts were recorded for this clone. The V call is TRBV27, the J call TRBJ1-2, with no clear D. The CDR3 sequence is 14 residues long. Germline V gene data show CDR1 as MNHEY and CDR2 as SMNVEV (reference sequence). Trimming left V 1 base short and J 7 bases short, with 13 bases between. CDR3 loop: CASSLLFGSGGYTF. CDR3 sequence (DNA): TGTGCCAGCAGTTTATTATTCGGTTCGGGTGGCTACACCTTC.

The gene calls are TRBV3-1 (or the pseudogene TRBV3-2) and TRBJ2-2; D is undetermined. This CDR3 has 16 amino acids. The V gene's germline CDR1 is LGHDT and CDR2 YNNKEL (reference sequence). V lost 2 bases to trimming and J lost 6 bases, with 16 bases between them. CDR3 region: CASSQHLQIRPGELFF. CDR3 coding DNA: TGTGCCAGCAGCCAACATCTTCAGATTCGTCCCGGGGAGCTGTTTTTT.

The chain employs TRBV30 and TRBJ1-1, with 9 bases that match TRBD1. In germline, CDR1 is GTSNPN, CDR2 SVGIG (reference sequence). This CDR3 is 14 amino acids long. V was pared by 7 bases and J by 1 base, with 7 bases of the junction left unmatched. CDR3 sequence reads: CALTRDRANTEAFF. The DNA for the CDR3 is TGTGCCTTGACCAGGGACAGGGCGAACACTGAAGCTTTCTTT.

The chain joins TRBV6-2 or TRBV6-3 to TRBJ1-5; 7 bases are shared with TRBD1. Trimming removed 6 bases from V and 0 bases from J; junction bases left unmatched: 5. Germline V lookup: CDR1 MNHEY, CDR2 SVGEGT. This CDR3 has 15 residues. The CDR3 DNA reads as TGTGCCAGCAGCCTACAGGGGTATAGCAATCAGCCCCAGCATTTT. This codes for CASSLQGYSNQPQHF.

The V call is TRBV2, the J call TRBJ2-5; maybe TRBD2 (5 bases). Per germline, CDR1 SNHLY and CDR2 FYNNEI. The CDR3 covers 13 residues. Trimming left V 4 bases short and J 4 bases short, with 10 bases between. As DNA, the CDR3 is TGTGCCAGCAGTGGAGGGCTGGGAGAGACCCAGTACTTC. Its protein is CASSGGLGETQYF. Variable domain in full (rest from reference TRBV2 and TRBJ2-5): EPEVTQTPSHQVTQMGQEVILRCVPISNHLYFYWYRQILGQKVEFLVSFYNNEISEKSEIFDDQFSVERPDGSNFTLKIRSTKLEDSAMYFCASSGGLGETQYFGPGTRLLVL.

The chain has TRBV9 and TRBJ2-7, with 13 positions matching TRBD2. The trim removed 4 bases at V and 3 bases at J, leaving 4 bases unmatched. The CDR3 is made up of 15 amino acids. The germline V gene has CDR1 SGDLS and CDR2 YYNGEE. CDR3 DNA: TGTGCCAGCAGCTTCGGGACTAGCGGGGTCTACGAGCAGTACTTC. Translated, it gives CASSFGTSGVYEQYF. Combining the CDR3 with reference TRBV9 and TRBJ2-7 gives the whole variable domain DSGVTQTPKHLITATGQRVTLRCSPRSGDLSVYWYQQSLDQGLQFLIQYYNGEERAKGNILERFSAQQFPDLHSELNLSSLELGDSALYFCASSFGTSGVYEQYFGPGTRLTVT.

This chain links TRBV28 with TRBJ1-5; a weak D match, TRBD1 (6 bases). The CDR3 runs to 14 residues. Between the trimmed V and J ends, which lost 5 bases and 3 bases, there was a span of 11 bases. Germline V lookup: CDR1 MDHEN, CDR2 SYDVKM. The CDR3 nucleotides are TGTGCCAGCAGTACAGGGTTTACCAATCAGCCCCAGCATTTT. Translation gives CASSTGFTNQPQHF.

V and J are TRBV28 and TRBJ1-2; 9 nucleotides align to TRBD1. V dropped 7 bases and J dropped 8; count of bases not matched to a gene: 11. Germline CDR1 MDHEN, CDR2 SYDVKM. This CDR3 spans 14 amino acids. The chain's CDR3 is CASTRTGAVRGYTF. Here the CDR3 DNA reads TGTGCCAGCACCCGGACAGGGGCCGTCAGGGGCTACACCTTC.

This clone occurred once. This chain links TRBV10-3 with TRBJ1-6, with 12 bases identical to TRBD1. Unmatched junction bases numbered 4, after V lost 6 bases and J lost 1 base. Germline V gives CDR1 ENHRY, CDR2 SYGVKD. The CDR3 has 17 residues. The CDR3 reads CAIRPGQGASYNSPLHF. The DNA for the CDR3 is TGTGCCATCAGGCCGGGACAGGGGGCTTCCTATAATTCACCCCTCCACTTT.

CDR3 coding DNA: TGTGCCAGCAGCGTAGGACAGGGATTGCGGAACACTGAAGCTTTCTTT. It yields the protein CASSVGQGLRNTEAFF. The chain is built from TRBV9 and TRBJ1-1; 7 bases are shared with TRBD1. The CDR3 runs to 16 residues. After removal of 0 bases from V and 1 base from J, the junction contained 6 bases not matched to a gene. Germline assignment: CDR1 SGDLS and CDR2 YYNGEE.

The chain is built from TRBV7-2 and TRBJ2-7; TRBD2 agrees at 14 bases. J lost 6 bases, V lost 5 bases, and 6 bases had no gene match. CDR1 and CDR2 from the germline V gene are SGHTA and FQGNSA. The length of the CDR3 is 15 residues. The DNA for the CDR3 is TGTGCCAGCAGCACGGGACTAGCGGGAGCCAGCGAGCAGTACTTC. Its translation: CASSTGLAGASEQYF. The whole variable domain, filled in from reference TRBV7-2 and TRBJ2-7, reads GAGVSQSPSNKVTEKGKDVELRCDPISGHTALYWYRQSLGQGLEFLIYFQGNSAPDKSGLPSDRFSAERTGGSVSTLTIQRTQQEDSAVYLCASSTGLAGASEQYFGPGTRLTVT.

This sequence joins TRBV30 and TRBJ2-5, with D maybe TRBD1 (5 bases). V was trimmed by 2 bases and J by 2 bases, leaving 12 bases between them. CDR3 length: 14 amino acids. CDR1 is GTSNPN, CDR2 SVGIG, per germline (reference sequence). The DNA of the CDR3 is TGTGCCTGGAGTCCAGGGTTCGGGCAAGAGACCCAGTACTTC. It encodes CAWSPGFGQETQYF.

This clone was seen a few times. This chain links TRBV27 with TRBJ1-5, with D possibly being TRBD1 (5 bases). CDR1 is MNHEY and CDR2 is SMNVEV in the germline V gene (reference sequence). The CDR3 is 14 amino acids. The V and J ends lost 6 bases and 1 base respectively, with 10 bases between them. The CDR3 region is CASRLTGSNQPQHF. The CDR3 DNA reads as TGTGCCAGCAGACTAACAGGAAGCAATCAGCCCCAGCATTTT.

J is TRBJ2-2 and V is TRBV3-1 (or the pseudogene TRBV3-2); weak D call: TRBD1 (6 bases). CDR1 is LGHDT and CDR2 is YNNKEL in the germline V gene (reference sequence). V was clipped by 4 bases and J by 4 bases, with 7 bases between them. This CDR3 is 13 amino acids long. In DNA form, the CDR3 reads TGTGCCAGCAGCCTAGGGGGCACCGGGGAGCTGTTTTTT. It specifies CASSLGGTGELFF.

This clone was picked up one time. V and J are TRBV4-3 and TRBJ1-2; TRBD1 is a possible D gene (6 bases). The length of the CDR3 is 17 residues. Germline V gene lookup returns CDR1 LGHNA and CDR2 YSLEER. The V end lost 0 bases, the J end lost 8 bases, and 22 bases lay between the germline ends. CDR3 in amino acids: CASSQDLSQSGAQGYTF. The CDR3 DNA reads TGCGCCAGCAGCCAAGATCTAAGTCAGTCAGGGGCGCAAGGCTACACCTTC.

V is TRBV3-1 (or the pseudogene TRBV3-2) and J is TRBJ2-3, with 11 bases matching TRBD2. The CDR3 spans 19 residues. Germline V gene lookup returns CDR1 LGHDT and CDR2 YNNKEL (reference sequence). V was pared by 0 bases and J by 1 base, with 9 bases of the junction left unmatched. The CDR3 sequence: CASSQEGTSGPLGTDTQYF. DNA for the CDR3: TGTGCCAGCAGCCAAGAGGGGACTAGCGGACCCCTTGGCACAGATACGCAGTATTTT.

This CDR3 is CASSPVSGGVETQYF. CDR3 nucleotide sequence: TGTGCCAGCAGCCCCGTAAGCGGGGGGGTAGAGACCCAGTACTTC. The J gene is TRBJ2-5, the V gene TRBV11-2; 10 bases map to TRBD2. Losses at the gene ends were 5 bases for V and 4 bases for J; bases not matched to a gene: 7. Germline values: CDR1 SGHAT, CDR2 FQNNGV. The CDR3 contains 15 residues.

The chain uses TRBV7-9 and TRBJ2-7; the match to TRBD1 covers 8 bases. CDR1 and CDR2 from the germline V gene are SEHNR and FQNEAQ (reference sequence). The CDR3 runs to 14 residues. Trimming took 6 bases from V and 10 from J; bases not matched to a gene: 14. The CDR3 spells CASSPGGTGSGQYF. The CDR3 bases are TGTGCCAGCAGTCCTGGTGGGACAGGTTCTGGTCAGTACTTC.

V gene TRBV25-1 combines with J gene TRBJ2-1; 14 nucleotides align to TRBD2. With V trimmed by 6 bases and J by 5 bases, 6 bases remained unmatched. Germline V gives CDR1 MGHDK, CDR2 SYGVNS. The CDR3 extends over 16 amino acids. The CDR3 loop reads CASSRLAGGPNNEQFF. The CDR3 coding sequence is TGTGCCAGCAGCCGACTAGCGGGAGGGCCGAACAATGAGCAGTTCTTC. Using reference TRBV25-1 and TRBJ2-1 for the parts outside the CDR3, the full variable domain is EADIYQTPRYLVIGTGKKITLECSQTMGHDKMYWYQQDPGMELHLIHYSYGVNSTEKGDLSSESTVSRIRTEHFPLTLESARPSHTSQYLCASSRLAGGPNNEQFFGPGTRLTVL.